Listed below are T cell receptor beta chains from one sample, sequenced in a study of shared clonotypes between healthy human individuals. Repertoires were generated with immunoSEQ multiplex PCR, while TCRdb's copy carries only in-frame clones and drops some. The table records under 2,500,000 clones, 95% of them present only once. Sequencing was performed on naive CD4+ T cells sorted from blood. These receptors all stem from a man between 18 and 35 years old in good health. CDR3s include the opening cysteine and the closing phenylalanine or tryptophan. A D gene is named only where the DNA matches it firmly. A row's size may be missing; if present it is once, few, many or a size class.

D	V	size	J	DNA	CDR3
TRBD2	TRBV9	once	TRBJ2-3	TGTGCCAGCAGCGTTAGCGGGGGGGCCACAGATACGCAGTATTTT	CASSVSGGATDTQYF
.	TRBV27	once	TRBJ2-5	TGTGCCAGCAGTTTCGTTAGCGGTACTGGGAGAGAGACCCAGTACTTC	CASSFVSGTGRETQYF
.	TRBV6-1	.	TRBJ2-2	TGTGCCAGCACCTTGGACTACAGCGGGACCGGGGAGCTGTTTTTT	CASTLDYSGTGELFF
TRBD2	TRBV5-1	.	TRBJ2-1	TGCGCCAGCAGCCTGAAGGCTAGCGGCCCCAATGAGCAGTTCTTC	CASSLKASGPNEQFF
TRBD1	TRBV30	.	TRBJ1-1	TGTGCCTGGACTGTCCGGGACAGGGGTTTCGCTGAAGCTTTCTTT	CAWTVRDRGFAEAFF
.	TRBV6-5	.	TRBJ2-3	TGTGCCAGCAGTTACTCAGCGGGCTCTCACACAGATACGCAGTATTTT	CASSYSAGSHTDTQYF
TRBD2	TRBV7-3	.	TRBJ2-7	TGTGCCAGCAGCTTAAGCGCGGGGGGGCCCTACGAGCAGTACTTC	CASSLSAGGPYEQYF
.	TRBV2	.	TRBJ2-1	TGTGCCAGCAGTGGCTCCTGGGGCGGGTTCTTC	CASSGSWGGFF
.	TRBV5-4	.	TRBJ1-2	TGTGCCAGCAGCCCAGACAGGAGCTATGGCTACACCTTC	CASSPDRSYGYTF
.	TRBV7-9	.	TRBJ1-6	TGTGCCAGCAGCTTAGAGGCAACAGATAATTCACCCCTCCACTTT	CASSLEATDNSPLHF
.	TRBV4-1	.	TRBJ2-3	TGCGCCAGCAGCCTCCTGGAGGGGCGTAGCACAGATACGCAGTATTTT	CASSLLEGRSTDTQYF
TRBD1	TRBV10-3	.	TRBJ1-4	TGTGCCATCAGTGAACAGGGGGTTAATGAAAAACTGTTTTTT	CAISEQGVNEKLFF
.	TRBV11-2	.	TRBJ2-3	TGTGCCAGCAGCTTAGTGGGACACAGCACAGATACGCAGTATTTT	CASSLVGHSTDTQYF
.	TRBV5-1	.	TRBJ2-5	TGCGCCAGCAGCTCGCCGAACGGGGGGCGAGGTCAAGAGACCCAGTACTTC	CASSSPNGGRGQETQYF
TRBD1	TRBV30	.	TRBJ2-5	TGTGCCTGGGGGGACAGTCAAGAGACCCAGTACTTC	CAWGDSQETQYF
.	TRBV9	.	TRBJ2-5	TGTGCCAGCAGCACCGGACTCGGTGCCCGAGAGACCCAGTACTTC	CASSTGLGARETQYF
TRBD2	TRBV29-1	.	TRBJ2-3	TGCAGCGTGGTCGGAGCGGGGGATCTCACAGATACGCAGTATTTT	CSVVGAGDLTDTQYF
.	TRBV5-1	.	TRBJ1-1	TGCGCCAGCAGCGCTAACAGCGATATGGGTGAAGCTTTCTTT	CASSANSDMGEAFF
.	TRBV28	.	TRBJ2-7	TGTGCCAGCAGTTTAGGCCCCGGGGGCTCTTCCTACGAGCAGTACTTC	CASSLGPGGSSYEQYF
.	TRBV18	.	TRBJ2-7	TGTGCCAGCTCACGAGACAGCGATCGGAACTACGAGCAGTACTTC	CASSRDSDRNYEQYF
.	TRBV30	.	TRBJ1-5	TGTGCCTGGAACCGCTTAGGGGGCAATCAGCCCCAGCATTTT	CAWNRLGGNQPQHF
.	TRBV10-1	.	TRBJ1-1	TGCGCCAGCAGTGTAATAGGACAGAAATATGAAGCTTTCTTT	CASSVIGQKYEAFF
TRBD1	TRBV18	.	TRBJ1-1	TGTGCCAGCTCACAGACAGGGGGAGGCACTGAAGCTTTCTTT	CASSQTGGGTEAFF
.	TRBV15	.	TRBJ1-2	TGTGCCACCAGCAGAGATAGCCAGGGGAGCAACTATGGCTACACCTTC	CATSRDSQGSNYGYTF
.	TRBV18	.	TRBJ2-1	TGTGCCAGCTCACCACCGGAATCTGGGCAGTTCTTC	CASSPPESGQFF
TRBD2	TRBV2	.	TRBJ2-1	TGTGCCAGCAGCCAAGCGGGGGGGCGCCCCTACAATGAGCAGTTCTTC	CASSQAGGRPYNEQFF
.	TRBV5-1	.	TRBJ2-7	TGCGCCAGCAGCCAGTCGATGGGGGCCCTCTACGAGCAGTACTTC	CASSQSMGALYEQYF
TRBD2	TRBV7-8	.	TRBJ2-7	TGTGCCAGCAGCTTAGTAGGGCTAGCGGGAGCGAGCTCCTACGAGCAGTACTTC	CASSLVGLAGASSYEQYF
.	TRBV6-6	.	TRBJ1-4	TGTGCCAGCAGTTGGGGACGGCCGAGGGAAAAACTGTTTTTT	CASSWGRPREKLFF
.	TRBV2	.	TRBJ1-5	TGTGCCAGTACGGGTCCCAATCAGCCCCAGCATTTT	CASTGPNQPQHF
.	TRBV28	.	TRBJ2-7	TGTGCCAGCAGTTTAGAGATCGGCGAGCAGTACTTC	CASSLEIGEQYF
.	TRBV9	.	TRBJ2-7	TGTGCCAGCAGCGTAGAACCCCTAGTGTTGGAGGAGCAGTACTTC	CASSVEPLVLEEQYF
.	TRBV30	.	TRBJ2-4	TGTGCCTGGAACGGTAGGGTAGCCAAAAACATTCAGTACTTC	CAWNGRVAKNIQYF
.	TRBV5-6	.	TRBJ2-3	TGTGCCAGCAGCTACCCAGGGTCTAGCACAGATACGCAGTATTTT	CASSYPGSSTDTQYF
.	TRBV30	once	TRBJ1-6	TGTGCCTGGAGTGAAGTGGTCGCCAATTCACCCCTCCACTTT	CAWSEVVANSPLHF
TRBD2	TRBV27	.	TRBJ2-7	TGTGCCAGCGCGGGGGTGGGGAGCTCCTACGAGCAGTACTTC	CASAGVGSSYEQYF